The present entry profiles one TCR beta chain with its context. This CDR3 has 13 amino acids. The V gene lost 2 bases and the J gene lost 0 bases, with 3 bases spanning the gap. Germline V gene lookup returns CDR1 MGHDK and CDR2 SYGVNS. The sample is drawn from a study of control samples from healthy donors and cancer patients. Profiling relied on immunoSEQ multiplex PCR, and the TCRdb table lists in-frame clones only, not all of them. Of under 200,000 clones in the sample, roughly 94% were seen once. The sequence was collected from a man in his 60s with colorectal cancer. The chain carries TRBV25-1 and TRBJ2-3; unclear D gene. The sequenced sample consisted of PBMCs. DNA of the CDR3: TGTGCCAGCAGTGAACCCAGCACAGATACGCAGTATTTT. Translation: CASSEPSTDTQYF.